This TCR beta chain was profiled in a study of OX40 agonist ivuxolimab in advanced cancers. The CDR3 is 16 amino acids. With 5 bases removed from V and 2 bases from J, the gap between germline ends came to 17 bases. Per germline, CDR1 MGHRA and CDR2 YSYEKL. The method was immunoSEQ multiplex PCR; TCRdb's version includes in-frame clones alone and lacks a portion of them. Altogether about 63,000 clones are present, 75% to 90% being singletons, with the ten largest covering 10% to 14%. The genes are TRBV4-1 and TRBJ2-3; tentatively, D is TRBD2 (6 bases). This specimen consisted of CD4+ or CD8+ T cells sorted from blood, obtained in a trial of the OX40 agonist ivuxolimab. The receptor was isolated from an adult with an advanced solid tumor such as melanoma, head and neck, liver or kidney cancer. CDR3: CASSGRTPVPTDTQYF. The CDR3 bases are TGCGCCAGCAGCGGGAGGACTCCGGTCCCCACAGATACGCAGTATTTT.